This T cell receptor (beta chain) was observed in a study of spatial heterogeneity in lung cancer. Whole-study results and caveats: It was found that expanded intratumoral alpha and beta TCR counts tracked tumor mutation counts. Tracking of ubiquitous and regional nonsynonymous mutations by counts of ubiquitous and regional expanded TCRs, respectively, was seen.

Germline CDR1 DFQATT, CDR2 SNEGSKA (reference sequence). The CDR3 totals 13 residues. J lost 6 bases, V lost 6 bases, and 9 bases had no gene match. Unique molecular identifiers, one per molecule, were present on every TCR cDNA molecule. TCRdb redid the calling of the 5' RACE reads with MiXCR, one entry per CDR3 protein. The sample includes 8,000 to 10,000 distinct CDR3 sequences, 8.7% of them seen just once. This sample's time point: sample taken at primary tumor resection. Donation came from some 73 patients with untreated early-stage non-small cell lung cancer. A remark on this clonotype: The antigen is not known.

This sequence was found in a female donor with early-stage non-small cell lung cancer. The sequences come from lung tumor tissue, collected at surgery. The rearrangement joins TRBV20-1 to TRBJ2-5; 8 nucleotides match TRBD2. CDR3 amino acids: CSATGRGGKTQYF. In DNA, the CDR3 is TGCAGTGCCACCGGACGGGGGGGGAAGACCCAGTACTTC.